This T cell receptor beta chain was sequenced for a study of identical twins. Findings and caveats of the study: For cord blood, abundant beta clonotypes had fewer insertions, unlike memory repertoires, which showed none.

TCRdb used MiXCR to reprocess the 5' RACE reads, holding one entry per CDR3 protein. Of about 220,000 distinct CDR3 sequences listed, 6% to 8.5% are singletons. The V end lost 6 bases, the J end lost 3 bases, and 13 bases lay between the germline ends. CDR3 length equals 15 residues. Germline values: CDR1 KGHDR, CDR2 SFDVKD. Notes on this clonotype: The antigen remains unidentified.

Each donor (without exception) was a healthy Caucasian. These sequences were also reported in another study, on yellow fever vaccine responses in identical twins.

The sequenced sample was CD8+ T cells sorted from blood. The gene calls are TRBV24-1 and TRBJ2-2; TRBD2 is a possible D gene (7 bases). The source is a woman aged 18-30 years in good health. CDR3 loop: CATSWGGQDTGELFF. CDR3 DNA sequence: TGTGCCACCAGTTGGGGGGGGCAGGACACCGGGGAGCTGTTTTTT.